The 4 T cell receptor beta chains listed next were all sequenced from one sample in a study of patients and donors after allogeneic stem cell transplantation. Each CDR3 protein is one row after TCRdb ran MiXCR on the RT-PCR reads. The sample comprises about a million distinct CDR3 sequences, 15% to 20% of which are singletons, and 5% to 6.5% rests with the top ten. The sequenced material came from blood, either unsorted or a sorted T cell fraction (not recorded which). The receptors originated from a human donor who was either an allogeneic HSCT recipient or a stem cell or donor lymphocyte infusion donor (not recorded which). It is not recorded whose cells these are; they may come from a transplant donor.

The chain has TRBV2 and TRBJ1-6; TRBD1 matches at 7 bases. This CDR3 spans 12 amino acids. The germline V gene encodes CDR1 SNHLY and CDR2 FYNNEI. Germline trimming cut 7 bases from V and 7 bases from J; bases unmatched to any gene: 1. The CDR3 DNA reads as TGTGCCAGCATGGGACAGAATTCACCCCTCCACTTT. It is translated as CASMGQNSPLHF.

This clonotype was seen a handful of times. The CDR3 nucleotides are TGCGCCAGCAGCAAGCAGGGGGCCGGGAGCTCCTACGAGCAGTACTTC. Amino acid sequence: CASSKQGAGSSYEQYF. The rearrangement uses TRBV5-1 and TRBJ2-7, with TRBD1 matching 8 bases. Per the germline V gene, CDR1 is SGHRS and CDR2 is YFSETQ. The CDR3 is made up of 16 amino acids. V dropped 4 bases and J dropped 0; count of bases not matched to a gene: 9. The full variable domain, rest sourced from reference TRBV5-1 and TRBJ2-7, is KAGVTQTPRYLIKTRGQQVTLSCSPISGHRSVSWYQQTPGQGLQFLFEYFSETQRNKGNFPGRFSGRQFSNSRSEMNVSTLELGDSALYLCASSKQGAGSSYEQYFGPGTRLTVT.

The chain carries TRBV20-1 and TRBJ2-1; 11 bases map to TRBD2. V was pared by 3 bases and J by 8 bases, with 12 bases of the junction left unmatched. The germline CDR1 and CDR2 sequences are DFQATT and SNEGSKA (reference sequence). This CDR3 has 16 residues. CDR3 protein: CSARWLAGGQYDEQFF. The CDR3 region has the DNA TGCAGTGCTAGGTGGCTAGCGGGAGGTCAGTACGATGAGCAGTTCTTC.

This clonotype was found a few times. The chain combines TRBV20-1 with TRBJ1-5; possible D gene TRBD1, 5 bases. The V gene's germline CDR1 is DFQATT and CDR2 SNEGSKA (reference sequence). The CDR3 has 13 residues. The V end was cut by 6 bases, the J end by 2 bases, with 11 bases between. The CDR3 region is CSAPGEGNQPQHF. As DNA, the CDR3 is TGCAGTGCCCCGGGGGAGGGCAATCAGCCCCAGCATTTT.